A selection of T cell receptor beta chains follows, all from one sample in a study of response to subunit inactivated influenza vaccine. TCRdb reprocessed the RT-PCR reads via MiXCR and lists one record per CDR3 protein. The sample carries 450,000 to 600,000 distinct CDR3 sequences, about 7.2% recorded once. The input for sequencing was PBMCs from blood, taken less than 30 months after vaccination. The receptors were sampled from a man aged 50-75 years who received an inactivated influenza vaccine. CDR3s include the opening cysteine and the closing phenylalanine or tryptophan. A D gene is named only where the DNA matches it firmly. Where a row states a size, it is once, few, many or the class of an expanded clone; other rows omit it.

V gene	clone size	J gene	D gene	CDR3 protein	CDR3 DNA
TRBV3-1	few	TRBJ1-1	-	CASSIQGITEAFF	TGTGCCAGCAGCATACAGGGTATCACTGAAGCTTTCTTT
TRBV20-1	-	TRBJ2-5	TRBD2	CSARLGLAGAVYQETQYF	TGCAGTGCTAGATTAGGTCTAGCGGGGGCGGTTTACCAAGAGACCCAGTACTTC
TRBV4-3	few	TRBJ2-7	-	CASSQDRGLSYEQYF	TGCGCCAGCAGCCAAGATCGAGGACTCTCCTACGAGCAGTACTTC
TRBV12-5	-	TRBJ1-1	-	CASGLVVRGLNTEAFF	TGTGCTAGTGGTTTGGTCGTCAGAGGACTGAACACTGAAGCTTTCTTT
TRBV6-1	few	TRBJ1-2	-	CASSPVLGYGYTF	TGTGCCAGCAGTCCGGTGCTGGGGTATGGCTACACCTTC
TRBV11-2	many	TRBJ1-6	-	CASTPGGSSYNSPLHF	TGTGCCAGCACCCCGGGGGGGAGCTCCTATAATTCACCCCTCCACTTT
TRBV11-2	few	TRBJ2-7	-	CASSPRRTHSYEQYF	TGTGCCAGCAGCCCCCGGAGGACCCACTCCTACGAGCAGTACTTC
TRBV5-1	many	TRBJ2-2	TRBD1	CASSLVGQGTGELFF	TGCGCCAGCAGCTTGGTTGGACAGGGGACCGGGGAGCTGTTTTTT
TRBV6-2/TRBV6-3	-	TRBJ2-5	-	CASSYLPRTAQETQYF	TGTGCCAGCAGTTACCTTCCCAGGACAGCCCAAGAGACCCAGTACTTC
TRBV6-2/TRBV6-3	-	TRBJ2-5	-	CASSYQAGSYQETQYF	TGTGCCAGCAGTTACCAGGCAGGGTCGTACCAAGAGACCCAGTACTTC
TRBV4-3	-	TRBJ2-3	TRBD2	CASSQIAGAPSTDTQYF	TGCGCCAGCAGCCAGATCGCGGGAGCCCCTAGCACAGATACGCAGTATTTT
TRBV12-3/TRBV12-4	many	TRBJ2-1	-	CASRGADGIYNEQFF	TGTGCCAGCAGGGGGGCAGACGGTATCTACAATGAGCAGTTCTTC
TRBV9	-	TRBJ2-4	-	CASSVEGRSKNIQYF	TGTGCCAGCAGCGTAGAGGGCAGGAGCAAAAACATTCAGTACTTC
TRBV20-1	-	TRBJ2-3	-	CSARDPGSASTDTQYF	TGCAGTGCTAGAGATCCGGGCTCAGCTAGCACAGATACGCAGTATTTT
TRBV4-1	many	TRBJ1-2	TRBD1	CASSPEQGYYGYTF	TGCGCCAGCAGCCCCGAACAGGGGTACTATGGCTACACCTTC
TRBV20-1	many	TRBJ1-6	-	CSAREKSSFGSPLHF	TGCAGTGCTAGAGAAAAAAGTTCTTTTGGTTCACCCCTCCACTTT
TRBV20-1	-	TRBJ2-3	TRBD2	CSASSGKSTDTQYF	TGCAGTGCTTCTAGCGGAAAGAGCACAGATACGCAGTATTTT
TRBV7-8	few	TRBJ2-2	-	CASSLVYPRGELFF	TGTGCCAGCAGCTTAGTTTACCCACGCGGGGAGCTGTTTTTT
TRBV11-1	-	TRBJ2-6	-	CASSVWVAAGESGANVLTF	TGTGCCAGCAGCGTGTGGGTTGCGGCAGGGGAGTCTGGGGCCAACGTCCTGACTTTC
TRBV7-2	few	TRBJ2-5	-	CASSLTYGGWETQYF	TGTGCCAGCAGCTTAACCTATGGCGGTTGGGAGACCCAGTACTTC
TRBV9	-	TRBJ1-3	TRBD1	CASSGPRGPGNTIYF	TGTGCCAGCAGCGGACCGAGGGGGCCTGGAAACACCATATATTTT
TRBV20-1	many	TRBJ1-1	-	CSPRGNTEAFF	TGCAGTCCCAGGGGAAACACTGAAGCTTTCTTT
TRBV5-5	many	TRBJ1-5	-	CASSFGTGNQPQHF	TGTGCCAGCAGCTTCGGGACTGGCAATCAGCCCCAGCATTTT
TRBV24-1	many	TRBJ1-1	-	CATLDLNTEAFF	TGTGCCACTCTTGACCTGAACACTGAAGCTTTCTTT
TRBV5-1	few	TRBJ2-2	-	CASSPLEGAAGELFF	TGCGCCAGCAGCCCACTGGAGGGGGCGGCCGGGGAGCTGTTTTTT
TRBV5-1	few	TRBJ2-5	TRBD1	CASSFDRVGETQYF	TGCGCCAGCAGCTTCGACAGGGTTGGTGAGACCCAGTACTTC
TRBV25-1	many	TRBJ2-1	-	CASRAERRGAGYNEQFF	TGTGCCAGCAGGGCTGAACGAAGGGGGGCGGGTTACAATGAGCAGTTCTTC